Listed here is a single T cell receptor (beta chain). The antigen is not known. Method: immunoSEQ multiplex PCR; TCRdb's copy keeps in-frame clones and lacks some. The sample has roughly 170,000 clones, under 95% seen once. Some second doses came at about 4 weeks and others at about 12 weeks; these were pooled. The CDR3 is 13 residues long. The germline V and J ends were trimmed by 3 bases and 5 bases, with 11 bases remaining between them. The data were taken from a study of T cell responses to AZD1222 COVID-19 vaccine. Study-level results: With two AZD1222 doses given, Spike-specific TCR breadth and depth both rose. Donor demographics were predominantly white British with a female majority; clonal diversity may be underestimated. Reportedly, close to half of spike-specific TCRs are directed against unmutated variant regions.

The gene calls are TRBV12-3 or TRBV12-4 and TRBJ2-7; D might be TRBD1 (5 bases). The source material was peripheral blood, sampled 28 days after the second AZD1222 dose. This receptor was obtained from an adult who received the AZD1222 COVID-19 vaccine. The DNA of the CDR3 is TGTGCCAGCAGTTTTCAGGGATCCCACGAGCAGTACTTC. Protein sequence: CASSFQGSHEQYF.